The present T cell receptor (beta chain) was sequenced within a study of CD8 T cells in ankylosing spondylitis. The study, taken as a whole, reports: Reportedly, disease-linked clones are significantly enriched in ankylosing spondylitis patients' matched synovial fluid. One TCR beta motif, made up of under ten highly homologous variants, appeared characteristic of ankylosing spondylitis blood. Disease-linked clones displayed a CD8+ phenotype and appeared relatively rarely in peripheral blood.

Concerning this clonotype itself: The antigen remains unidentified.

CDR1 DFQATT and CDR2 SNEGSKA come from the germline V gene (reference sequence). Trimming removed 0 bases from V and 9 bases from J; junction bases left unmatched: 4. This CDR3 is built from 12 residues. Construction of TCR beta libraries was performed using quantitative 5'-RACE with molecular barcodes. From the 5' RACE reads, TCRdb called clonotypes with MiXCR, one entry per CDR3 protein. This sample has roughly 150,000 distinct CDR3 sequences, with 25% to 35% found just once. The receptor's source is a male donor with ankylosing spondylitis. The chain employs TRBV20-1 and TRBJ2-5; 7 bases align to TRBD2. Sequences were obtained from synovial fluid, either unsorted or a sorted T cell fraction (not recorded which). The CDR3 protein is CSARDEGRAQYF. The CDR3 DNA follows: TGCAGTGCTAGAGATGAAGGGAGGGCCCAGTACTTC.